This TCR beta chain originates from a study of somatic mutations in cytotoxic T cells in rheumatoid arthritis (dated by TCRdb to the late 2010s). About the investigation overall: Before any treatment started and right after they were diagnosed, patients gave peripheral blood samples (about 30 ml EDTA). To characterize clonality, the study used TCRB deep sequencing while asking whether somatic mutations are carried by expanded CD8+ T-cell clones in newly diagnosed, untreated rheumatoid arthritis. Some V beta antibody-stained T-cell populations were flow-sorted on a FACSAria II or Sony SH800 at nearly 100% purity, and sorted V beta1+ cells also underwent TCRB sequencing. Patients and controls did not essentially differ in median age, which was nearly identical between the groups. TCRB deep sequencing was performed for roughly 69 rheumatoid arthritis patients and approximately 20 healthy controls.

This clone was found a few times. The target of this receptor is not known. Base quality data are lacking; no much larger clone is found one base away. TCRB CDR3 sequencing used the immunoSEQ assay on genomic DNA. As for how the authors treated the data: Patient CD8+ clones larger than 1% were compared against published virus-specific TCRB sequences, and only a few matched. The analyses included only productive TCRB rearrangements. Clonality was expressed as a Shannon entropy-based productive clonality index, with each clone defined by a unique TCRB CDR3 sequence. The template counts of each clone relative to the total templates per sample were used to calculate repertoire overlap between two samples. A correlation with a Spearman r of 0.55 to 0.65 was found between V-gene usage by flow cytometry and V-gene usage by TCRB sequencing. The immuneACCESS repertoire file appears here via TCRdb, limited to in-frame rearrangements. These files lack a portion of the clones; in checked studies, under half of the deficit traces to unresolved V genes, and the cause of the others is not known. V and J calls plus clone size are reproduced from that table; the DNA served to infer D and trimming. The sample data list 20,000 or so clones, and 85% of these were observed just once. The ten largest clones represent around 7% of the sample.

What the research found in general, with its limitations: Healthy controls showed no age-related increase in CD8+ clonality, whereas patients did (Spearman r ≈ 0.49). The slight TRBV07 underrepresentation in patients was not adjusted for multiple comparisons. The expanded CD8+ clones had unknown antigen targets, and not appearing in virus-specific databases did not rule out that they were virus-specific. The largest CD8+ clone made up more than 20% of CD8+ cells in about an eighth of the 65 patients, and blood and synovial fluid shared several identical CD8+ TCRB sequences. CD8+ T-cell clonality did not differ significantly between rheumatoid arthritis patients and age-matched healthy controls.

Deletion took 5 bases off V and 11 bases off J, with a span of 13 bases between the germline ends. CDR1 SGDLS and CDR2 YYNGEE were looked up in the germline V gene. There are 12 amino acids in the CDR3, from cysteine to phenylalanine inclusive. Here the CDR3 DNA is all that survives: 36 bases in frame from base 1. On an AutoMACS, CD4+ and CD8+ cells were isolated via positive magnetic bead selection, and their purity was verified by flow cytometry. A TCR V beta antibody panel was used in flow cytometry to screen first for clonal expansions, which were then characterized by TCRB deep sequencing of sorted CD8+ fractions. Peripheral blood mononuclear cells were obtained using density gradient separation with Ficoll-Paque PLUS. Using Nucleospin Tissue or Tissue XS kits, DNA was extracted from CD4-enriched, CD8-enriched or PBMC samples, with quantification by a Qubit 2.0 fluorometer.

The receptor was isolated from a woman between 35 and 50 years old with rheumatoid arthritis. Sequencing was performed on CD8+ T cells sorted from blood. The sequence joins TRBV9 to TRBJ1-4, and TRBD1 may be the D gene, going by 6 matching bases. The CDR3: CASRGDTGKLFF. Here is the DNA: TGTGCCAGCAGGGGGGATACAGGGAAACTGTTTTTT.